Sequencing of this TCR beta chain was carried out in a study of CXCR3-negative and CXCR3-positive naive CD8 T cells. The libraries of TRB cDNA were constructed through 5' RACE using UMI labels. TCRdb derives one entry per CDR3 protein from the 5' RACE reads, leaving out DNA. This sample's clone table lists tens of thousands of distinct CDR3 sequences. Naive CD8+ T cells displayed a CD45RO-CCR7+CD27+CD95- phenotype. Germline V gene sequence: CDR1 SGDLS, CDR2 YYNGEE. This CDR3 region has 13 residues. V is TRBV9 and J is TRBJ1-1. The sequencing sample was made of naive CXCR3- CD8+ T cells from blood. Subset here: CD45RO-CCR7+CD27+CD95- naive CD8+ T cells lacking CXCR3 (TNR3-). The sequence was obtained from a human donor in good health. Some clones in this sample may be carry-over from other donors' samples. The CDR3 region is CASSVGENTEAFF.